This TCR beta chain was documented in a study of blood T cell repertoires in COVID-19. Study-level background: The cDNA or gDNA used as material had been derived from T cells, B-cell-depleted T cells, or PBMCs.

The V end was cut by 2 bases, the J end by 7 bases, with 12 bases between. Germline V lookup: CDR1 KGHSH, CDR2 LQKENI. The CDR3 is 14 residues long. Assay: immunoSEQ multiplex PCR; the TCRdb copy retains only in-frame clones and omits some. The repertoire holds about 130,000 clones, with about 87% as singletons. The sequence was obtained from a man aged 45 to 65 with acute or convalescent COVID-19. The chain couples TRBV18 to TRBJ1-5, with D unclear. The specimen sequenced was peripheral blood. In DNA, the CDR3 is TGTGCCAGCTCACCAAACAGAGCCATCCAGCCCCAGCATTTT. This encodes CASSPNRAIQPQHF.